This TCR beta chain was found in a study of early T cells in non-severe SARS-CoV-2 infection. V dropped 4 bases and J dropped 0 bases, with 12 bases sitting between them. The CDR3 contains 14 residues. The germline V gene encodes CDR1 DFQATT and CDR2 SNEGSKA (reference sequence). The protocol attached unique molecular identifiers to individual cDNA molecules. TCRdb processed the 5' RACE reads anew with MiXCR; each CDR3 protein has one entry. Of approximately 80,000 distinct CDR3 sequences listed, about 10% are singletons. Sequenced material: whole blood, taken at baseline. V gene TRBV20-1 combines with J gene TRBJ1-1, with a weak D call TRBD1 (5 bases). The source is an adult who was a healthcare worker with PCR-confirmed SARS-CoV-2 infection or an uninfected control (not recorded which). Here the CDR3 DNA reads TGCAGTGCTACGAAACAGGTCATGAACACTGAAGCTTTCTTT. This translates into CSATKQVMNTEAFF.